A single sample is the source of the 17 T cell receptor beta chains below, sequenced in a study of cytomegalovirus exposure and HLA in healthy donors. Both 60 Vbeta primers and 13 Jbeta primers went into the PCR. Clones were read by immunoSEQ multiplex PCR, and TCRdb kept only the in-frame ones, dropping some. The table records about 98,000 clones, approximately 74% of them present only once. Sequencing was done on a sample of PBMCs. The receptor set was obtained from a male donor in good health and CMV-seronegative.

In its sample, this clone was seen a few times. This chain links TRBV2 with TRBJ1-1; possible D gene TRBD1, 5 bases. The germline CDR1 and CDR2 sequences are SNHLY and FYNNEI. This CDR3 has 13 amino acids. Trimming removed 7 bases at V and 1 base at J, with 10 bases between. The CDR3 protein is CASIWTPNTEAFF. The DNA for the CDR3 is TGTGCCAGCATTTGGACACCGAACACTGAAGCTTTCTTT.

The chain uses TRBV18 and TRBJ1-5; unclear D gene. The CDR3 consists of 16 residues. V gave up 2 bases and J gave up 4 bases, with 15 bases separating them. CDR1 and CDR2 (germline): KGHSH, LQKENI. This chain's CDR3 is CASSPIVGSVNQPQHF. CDR3 in DNA: TGTGCCAGCTCACCAATAGTGGGGAGCGTAAATCAGCCCCAGCATTTT.

The V gene is TRBV4-3, the J gene TRBJ2-7; D possibly corresponds to TRBD2 (6 bases). The CDR3 sequence is 15 residues long. Germline loops: CDR1 LGHNA, CDR2 YSLEER. V lost 1 base and J 0 bases, leaving 10 bases between the germline ends. The CDR3 loop reads CASSQVEGSSYEQYF. CDR3 DNA: TGCGCCAGCAGCCAAGTGGAGGGCAGCTCCTACGAGCAGTACTTC.

This chain links TRBV4-1 with TRBJ2-6, with D hard to call. The CDR3 has 14 amino acids. V lost 4 bases, J lost 8 bases, and 12 bases lay in between. Per germline, CDR1 MGHRA and CDR2 YSYEKL. The CDR3 is CASSPRMGPNVLTF. The CDR3 DNA reads TGCGCCAGCAGCCCAAGAATGGGCCCCAACGTCCTGACTTTC.

The chain couples TRBV9 to TRBJ2-3; 7 nucleotides align to TRBD1. CDR1 is SGDLS and CDR2 is YYNGEE in the germline V gene. With V trimmed by 3 bases and J by 4 bases, 11 bases remained unmatched. CDR3 length equals 16 residues. The CDR3 here is CASSAETGQDPDTQYF. The CDR3, as DNA: TGTGCCAGCAGCGCAGAGACAGGGCAGGATCCAGATACGCAGTATTTT.

This chain connects TRBV4-1 to TRBJ1-1; D is ambiguous. Germline values: CDR1 MGHRA, CDR2 YSYEKL. The CDR3 sequence is 15 residues long. Deletions cut 1 base from V and 1 base from J, with 10 bases between. The DNA of the CDR3 is TGCGCCAGCAGCCAAGCTTGGCGGCCGAACACTGAAGCTTTCTTT. Its translation is CASSQAWRPNTEAFF.

The chain links TRBV5-6 to TRBJ2-7; 11 nucleotides match TRBD1. The trim removed 4 bases at V and 6 bases at J, leaving 3 bases unmatched. Germline lookup yields CDR1 SGHDT and CDR2 YYEEEE. The length of the CDR3 is 13 residues. The CDR3 nucleotides are TGTGCCAGCAGCAGGACAGGGGGCTCCGAGCAGTACTTC. This codes for CASSRTGGSEQYF.

There are a few counts of this clone. The chain combines TRBV6-1 with TRBJ1-3; a weak D match, TRBD1 (6 bases). V was clipped by 8 bases and J by 6 bases, with 14 bases between them. This CDR3 comprises 13 residues. Looked up from germline, CDR1 is MNHNS and CDR2 is SASEGT. CDR3 bases: TGTGCCAGCCTGACAGGCTTAGCAAACACCATATATTTT. Translation: CASLTGLANTIYF.

A few counts support this clone. The gene calls are TRBV18 and TRBJ1-2; TRBD1 matches 10 bases. J lost 6 bases, V lost 2 bases, and 3 bases had no gene match. Germline V gene lookup returns CDR1 KGHSH and CDR2 LQKENI. The CDR3 is 14 amino acids. The CDR3 DNA reads TGTGCCAGCTCACCAGGGACAGGGGACGATGGCTACACCTTC. It encodes CASSPGTGDDGYTF.

The table lists this clone with a few counts. The J gene is TRBJ2-7, the V gene TRBV4-2, with D perhaps TRBD1 (5 bases). CDR1 and CDR2 from the germline V gene are LGHNA and YNFKEQ. The CDR3 sequence is 14 residues long. Trimming shortened V by 3 bases and J by 4 bases, and 13 bases separated the two germline ends. CDR3 sequence: CASSQRGRAYEQYF. For the CDR3, the DNA is TGTGCCAGCAGCCAGCGAGGCAGGGCTTACGAGCAGTACTTC.

This chain joins TRBV28 and TRBJ2-7, with 7 bases aligning to TRBD1. J was trimmed by 8 bases and V by 6 bases; bases with no gene match: 10. Germline CDR1 and CDR2: MDHEN and SYDVKM. This CDR3 comprises 13 residues. The CDR3 nucleotides are TGTGCCAGCAGGGAGTTGGGCAGGGGGAAGCAGTACTTC. It is translated as CASRELGRGKQYF. The whole variable domain, filled in from reference TRBV28 and TRBJ2-7, reads DVKVTQSSRYLVKRTGEKVFLECVQDMDHENMFWYRQDPGLGLRLIYFSYDVKMKEKGDIPEGYSVSREKKERFSLILESASTNQTSMYLCASRELGRGKQYFGPGTRLTVT.

The genes are TRBV9 and TRBJ2-7; a possible D gene is TRBD1 (6 bases). CDR1 and CDR2 from the germline V gene are SGDLS and YYNGEE. Deletions cut 9 bases from V and 5 bases from J, with 24 bases between. This CDR3 contains 15 residues. For the CDR3, the DNA is TGTGCCACTACAAAAAACCCCAGGGGATACCACGAGCAGTACTTC. Its translation is CATTKNPRGYHEQYF.

The CDR3 region is CATTDRRDYGYTF. The CDR3 DNA reads TGTGCCACTACGGACAGGCGCGACTATGGCTACACCTTC. This sequence joins TRBV6-5 and TRBJ1-2; TRBD1 matches 7 bases. J was trimmed by 3 bases and V by 10 bases; bases with no gene match: 8. Germline assignment: CDR1 MNHEY and CDR2 SVGAGI. The CDR3 runs to 13 residues.

The chain is built from TRBV28 and TRBJ1-2; 7 bases are a match to TRBD1. The CDR3 has 15 residues. V trimming: 6 bases; J trimming: 1 base; junction bases outside the gene matches: 8. The V gene's germline CDR1 is MDHEN and CDR2 SYDVKM. CDR3: CASSNLGTVNYGYTF. DNA of the CDR3: TGTGCCAGCAGCAACCTCGGGACAGTTAACTATGGCTACACCTTC.

The sample holds one count of this clone. The chain recombines TRBV5-1 with TRBJ1-2, with TRBD1 identical over 8 bases. This CDR3 contains 14 residues. Per the germline V gene, CDR1 is SGHRS and CDR2 is YFSETQ. After removal of 0 bases from V and 3 bases from J, the junction contained 1 base not matched to a gene. In nucleotides, the CDR3 is TGCGCCAGCAGCTTGGACAGGGGGGACTATGGCTACACCTTC. It is translated as CASSLDRGDYGYTF.

This clone has a handful of counts. This chain joins TRBV5-1 and TRBJ1-6; D possibly corresponds to TRBD1 (5 bases). Germline V gene data show CDR1 as SGHRS and CDR2 as YFSETQ. V lost 4 bases and J 10 bases, leaving 15 bases between the germline ends. The CDR3 is made up of 14 amino acids. The CDR3 loop is CASSAGLGGSPLHF. CDR3 sequence (DNA): TGCGCCAGCAGCGCGGGACTGGGAGGGTCACCCCTCCACTTT.

V and J are TRBV25-1 and TRBJ2-2; tentative D call: TRBD1 (5 bases). The CDR3 runs 15 residues. Germline V gene data show CDR1 as MGHDK and CDR2 as SYGVNS. The V end was cut by 3 bases, the J end by 6 bases, with 14 bases between. DNA of the CDR3: TGTGCCAGCAGTGATTACCCGGCAGGGCCCGGGGAGCTGTTTTTT. Translated: CASSDYPAGPGELFF.